This T cell receptor (beta chain) was retrieved from a study of T cells expressing NK-cell markers. TCRdb re-called the 5' RACE reads and catalogs CDR3 proteins one per entry, DNA excluded. This sample's clone table lists roughly 150,000 distinct CDR3 sequences. This CDR3 has 12 amino acids. Per germline, CDR1 SGHTA and CDR2 FQGNSA. The sequenced material came from blood T cells: a sorted CD56 or NKG2C T cell subset, CD4+ or CD8+ T cells, or bulk PBMC T cells (not recorded which). The genes are TRBV7-2 and TRBJ2-7. The origin of this receptor is a woman aged 18 to 75 in good health. CDR3 in amino acids: CASSPSHYEQYF. Drawing the rest from reference TRBV7-2 and TRBJ2-7, the complete variable domain is GAGVSQSPSNKVTEKGKDVELRCDPISGHTALYWYRQSLGQGLEFLIYFQGNSAPDKSGLPSDRFSAERTGGSVSTLTIQRTQQEDSAVYLCASSPSHYEQYFGPGTRLTVT.